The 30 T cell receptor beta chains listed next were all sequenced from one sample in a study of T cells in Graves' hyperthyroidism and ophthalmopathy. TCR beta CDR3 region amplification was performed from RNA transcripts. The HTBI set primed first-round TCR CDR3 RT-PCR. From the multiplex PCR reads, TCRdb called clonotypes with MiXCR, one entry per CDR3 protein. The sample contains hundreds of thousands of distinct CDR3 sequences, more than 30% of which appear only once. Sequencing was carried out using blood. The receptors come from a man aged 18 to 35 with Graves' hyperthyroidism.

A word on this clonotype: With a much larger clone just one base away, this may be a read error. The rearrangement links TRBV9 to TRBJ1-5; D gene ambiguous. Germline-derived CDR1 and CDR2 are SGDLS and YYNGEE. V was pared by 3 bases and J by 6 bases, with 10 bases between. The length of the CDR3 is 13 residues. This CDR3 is CASSANMSQPQHF. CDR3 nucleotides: TGTGCCAGCAGCGCGAACATGAGTCAGCCCCAGCATTTT.

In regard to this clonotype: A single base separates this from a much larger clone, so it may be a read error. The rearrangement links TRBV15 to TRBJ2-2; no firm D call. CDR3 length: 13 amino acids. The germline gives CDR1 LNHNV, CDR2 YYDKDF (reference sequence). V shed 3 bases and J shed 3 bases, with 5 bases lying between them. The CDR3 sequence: CATSSGDTGELFF. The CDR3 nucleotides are TGTGCCACCAGCAGCGGCGACACCGGGGAGCTGTTTTTT.

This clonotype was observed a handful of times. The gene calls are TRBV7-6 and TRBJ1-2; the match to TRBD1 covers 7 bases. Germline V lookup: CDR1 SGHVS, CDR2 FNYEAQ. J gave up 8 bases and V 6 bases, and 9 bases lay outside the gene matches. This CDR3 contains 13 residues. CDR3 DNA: TGTGCCAGCAGTTTGGACAGGTTAAGCGGCTACACCTTC. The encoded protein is CASSLDRLSGYTF.

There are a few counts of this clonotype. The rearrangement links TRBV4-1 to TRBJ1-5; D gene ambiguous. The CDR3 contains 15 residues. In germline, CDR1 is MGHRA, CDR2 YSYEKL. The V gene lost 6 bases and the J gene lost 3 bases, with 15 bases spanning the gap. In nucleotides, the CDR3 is TGCGCCAGCAGACGTGCTTGGGAACCCAATCAGCCCCAGCATTTT. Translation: CASRRAWEPNQPQHF.

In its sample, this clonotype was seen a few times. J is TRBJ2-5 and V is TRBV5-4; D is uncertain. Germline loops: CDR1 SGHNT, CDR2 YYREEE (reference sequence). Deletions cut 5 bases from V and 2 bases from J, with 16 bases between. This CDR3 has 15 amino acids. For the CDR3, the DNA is TGTGCCAGCAGTTTATCGTGGGCGGTACAAGAGACCCAGTACTTC. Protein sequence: CASSLSWAVQETQYF.

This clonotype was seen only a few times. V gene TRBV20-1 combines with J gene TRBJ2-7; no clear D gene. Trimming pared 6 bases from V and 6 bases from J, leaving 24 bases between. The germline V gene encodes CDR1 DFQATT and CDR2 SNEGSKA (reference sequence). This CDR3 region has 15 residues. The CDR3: CSASPEDSRSCEQYF. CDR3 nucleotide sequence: TGCAGTGCCTCTCCCGAGGATAGCAGGAGCTGCGAGCAGTACTTC.

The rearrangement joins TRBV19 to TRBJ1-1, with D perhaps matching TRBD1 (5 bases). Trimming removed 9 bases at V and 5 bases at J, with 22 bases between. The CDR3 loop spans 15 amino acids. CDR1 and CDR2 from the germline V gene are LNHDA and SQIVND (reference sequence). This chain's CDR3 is CASSLSQGPGTEAFF. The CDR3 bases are TGTGCCAGCAGTTTATCGCAGGGACCGGGGACTGAAGCTTTCTTT.

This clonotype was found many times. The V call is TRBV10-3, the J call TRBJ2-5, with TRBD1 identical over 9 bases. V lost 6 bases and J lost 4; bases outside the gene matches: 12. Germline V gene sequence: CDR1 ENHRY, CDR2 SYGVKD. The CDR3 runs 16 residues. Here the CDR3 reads CAISPMGDRVGETQYF. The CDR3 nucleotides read TGTGCCATCAGCCCCATGGGGGACAGGGTAGGAGAGACCCAGTACTTC.

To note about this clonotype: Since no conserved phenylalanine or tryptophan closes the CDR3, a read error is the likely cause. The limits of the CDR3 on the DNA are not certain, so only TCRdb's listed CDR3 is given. The CDR3 spells CSVGLAASY. The chain employs TRBV29-1 and TRBJ1-2. The CDR3 spans 9 residues, counting both ends. Per the germline V gene, CDR1 is SQVTM and CDR2 is ANQGSEA.

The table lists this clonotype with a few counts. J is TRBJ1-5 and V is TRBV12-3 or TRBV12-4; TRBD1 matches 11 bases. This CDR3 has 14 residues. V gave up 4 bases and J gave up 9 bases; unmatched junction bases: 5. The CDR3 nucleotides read TGTGCCAGCAGTTCGGGACAGGGGGTACGGCCCCAGCATTTT. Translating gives CASSSGQGVRPQHF.

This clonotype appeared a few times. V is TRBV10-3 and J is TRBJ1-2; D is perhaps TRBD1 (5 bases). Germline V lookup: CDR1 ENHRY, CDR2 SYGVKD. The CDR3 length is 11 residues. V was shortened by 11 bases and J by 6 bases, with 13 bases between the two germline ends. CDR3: CAASQGDGYTF. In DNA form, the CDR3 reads TGTGCCGCTAGCCAAGGGGATGGCTACACCTTC.

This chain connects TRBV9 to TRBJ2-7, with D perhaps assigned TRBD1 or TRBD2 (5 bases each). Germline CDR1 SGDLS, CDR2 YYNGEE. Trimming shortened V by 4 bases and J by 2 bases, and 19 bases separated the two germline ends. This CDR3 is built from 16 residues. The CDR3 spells CASSPPRGGGTYEQYF. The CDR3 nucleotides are TGTGCCAGCAGCCCCCCTCGGGGTGGGGGAACCTACGAGCAGTACTTC.

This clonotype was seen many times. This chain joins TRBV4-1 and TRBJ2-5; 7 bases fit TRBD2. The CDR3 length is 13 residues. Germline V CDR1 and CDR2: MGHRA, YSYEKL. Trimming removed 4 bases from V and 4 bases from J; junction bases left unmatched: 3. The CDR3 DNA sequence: TGCGCCAGCAGCCGTATAGCGGGAGAGACCCAGTACTTC. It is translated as CASSRIAGETQYF.

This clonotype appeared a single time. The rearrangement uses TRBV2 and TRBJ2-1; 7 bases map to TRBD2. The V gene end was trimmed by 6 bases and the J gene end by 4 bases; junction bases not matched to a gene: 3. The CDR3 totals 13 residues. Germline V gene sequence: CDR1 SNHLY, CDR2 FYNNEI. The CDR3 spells CASRTSAYNEQFF. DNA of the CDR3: TGTGCCAGCAGAACTAGCGCTTACAATGAGCAGTTCTTC.

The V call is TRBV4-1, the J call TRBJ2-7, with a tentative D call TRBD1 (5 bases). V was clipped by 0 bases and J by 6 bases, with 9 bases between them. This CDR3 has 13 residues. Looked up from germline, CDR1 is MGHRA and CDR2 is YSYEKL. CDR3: CASSQDQGREQYF. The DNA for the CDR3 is TGCGCCAGCAGCCAAGATCAGGGCCGCGAGCAGTACTTC.

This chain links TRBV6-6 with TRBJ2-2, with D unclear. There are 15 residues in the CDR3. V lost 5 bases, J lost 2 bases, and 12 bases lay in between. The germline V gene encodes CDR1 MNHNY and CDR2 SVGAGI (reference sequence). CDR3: CASSEAHGNTGELFF. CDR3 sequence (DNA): TGTGCCAGCAGTGAAGCGCACGGAAACACCGGGGAGCTGTTTTTT.

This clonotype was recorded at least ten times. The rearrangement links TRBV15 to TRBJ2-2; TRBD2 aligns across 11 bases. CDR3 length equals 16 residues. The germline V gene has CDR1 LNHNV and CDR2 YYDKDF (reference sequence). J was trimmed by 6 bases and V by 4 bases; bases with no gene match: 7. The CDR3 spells CATSNQLAGAAGELFF. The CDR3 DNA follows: TGTGCCACCAGCAATCAACTAGCGGGAGCCGCCGGGGAGCTGTTTTTT.

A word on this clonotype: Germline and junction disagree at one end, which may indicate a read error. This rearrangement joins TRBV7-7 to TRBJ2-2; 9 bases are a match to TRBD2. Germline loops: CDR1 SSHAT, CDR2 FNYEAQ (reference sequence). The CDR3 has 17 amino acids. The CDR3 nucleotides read TGTGCTAGCAGCTTAGCGGTTAGCGGGAGACCCACCGGGGAGCTGTTTTTT. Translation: CASSLAVSGRPTGELFF.

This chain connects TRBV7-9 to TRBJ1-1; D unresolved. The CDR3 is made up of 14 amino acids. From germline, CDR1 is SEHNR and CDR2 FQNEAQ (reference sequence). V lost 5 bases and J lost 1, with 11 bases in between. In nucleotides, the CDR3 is TGTGCCAGCAGCATCTTATTCAGGAACACTGAAGCTTTCTTT. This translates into CASSILFRNTEAFF.

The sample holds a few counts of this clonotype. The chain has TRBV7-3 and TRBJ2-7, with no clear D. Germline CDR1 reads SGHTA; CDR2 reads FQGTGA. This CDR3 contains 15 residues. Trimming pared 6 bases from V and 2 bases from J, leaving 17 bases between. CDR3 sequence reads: CASSLWIAAAYEQYF. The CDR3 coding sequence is TGTGCCAGCAGTCTCTGGATAGCAGCTGCCTACGAGCAGTACTTC.

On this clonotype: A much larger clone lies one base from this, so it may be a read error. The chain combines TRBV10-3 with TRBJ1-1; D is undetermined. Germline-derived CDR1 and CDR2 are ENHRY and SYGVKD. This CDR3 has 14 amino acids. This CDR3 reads CAVSENSPGTEAFF. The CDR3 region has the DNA TGTGCCGTCAGTGAGAACAGCCCCGGGACTGAAGCTTTCTTT.

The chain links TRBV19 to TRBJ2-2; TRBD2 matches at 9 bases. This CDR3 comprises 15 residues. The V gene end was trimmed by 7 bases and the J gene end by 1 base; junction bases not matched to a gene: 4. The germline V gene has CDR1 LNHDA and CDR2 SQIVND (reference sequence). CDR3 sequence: CASNLAGVNTGELFF. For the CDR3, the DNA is TGTGCCAGTAATTTAGCGGGGGTGAACACCGGGGAGCTGTTTTTT.

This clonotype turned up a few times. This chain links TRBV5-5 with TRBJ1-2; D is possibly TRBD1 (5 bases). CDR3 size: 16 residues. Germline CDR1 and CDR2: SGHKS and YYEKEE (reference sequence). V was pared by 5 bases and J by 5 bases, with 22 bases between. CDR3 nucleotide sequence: TGTGCCAGCAGTCCCCCGACAGCGGGAACCACGTATGGCTACACCTTC. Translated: CASSPPTAGTTYGYTF.

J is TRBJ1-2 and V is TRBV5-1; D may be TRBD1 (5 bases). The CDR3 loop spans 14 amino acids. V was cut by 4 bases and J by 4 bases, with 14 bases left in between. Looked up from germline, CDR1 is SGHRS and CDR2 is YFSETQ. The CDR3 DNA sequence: TGCGCCAGCAGCCAAACAGGAGGAACCTATGGCTACACCTTC. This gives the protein CASSQTGGTYGYTF.

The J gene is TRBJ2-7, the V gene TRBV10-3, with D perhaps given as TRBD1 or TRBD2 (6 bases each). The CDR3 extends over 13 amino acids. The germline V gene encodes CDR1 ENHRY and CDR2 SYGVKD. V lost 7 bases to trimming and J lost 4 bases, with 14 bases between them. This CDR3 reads CAINSGGSYEQYF. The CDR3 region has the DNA TGTGCCATCAACTCCGGGGGCTCGTACGAGCAGTACTTC.

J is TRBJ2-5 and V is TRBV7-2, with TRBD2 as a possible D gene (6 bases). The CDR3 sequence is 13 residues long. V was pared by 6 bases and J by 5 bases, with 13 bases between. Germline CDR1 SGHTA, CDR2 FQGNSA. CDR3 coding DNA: TGTGCCAGCAGGTCCCCTGGGGGGGAGACCCAGTACTTC. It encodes CASRSPGGETQYF.

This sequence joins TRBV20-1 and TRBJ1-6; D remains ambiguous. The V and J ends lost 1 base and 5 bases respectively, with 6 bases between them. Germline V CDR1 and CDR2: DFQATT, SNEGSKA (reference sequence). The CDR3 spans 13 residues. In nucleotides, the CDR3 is TGCAGTGCTAGAGGGCCGGATAATTCACCCCTCCACTTT. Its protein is CSARGPDNSPLHF.

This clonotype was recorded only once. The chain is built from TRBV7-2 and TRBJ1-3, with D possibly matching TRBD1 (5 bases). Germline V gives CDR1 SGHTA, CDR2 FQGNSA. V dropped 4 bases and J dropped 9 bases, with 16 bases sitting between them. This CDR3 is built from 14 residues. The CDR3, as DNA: TGTGCCAGCAGCTCGGGAGCCAAGCAGGGCACCATATATTTT. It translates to CASSSGAKQGTIYF.

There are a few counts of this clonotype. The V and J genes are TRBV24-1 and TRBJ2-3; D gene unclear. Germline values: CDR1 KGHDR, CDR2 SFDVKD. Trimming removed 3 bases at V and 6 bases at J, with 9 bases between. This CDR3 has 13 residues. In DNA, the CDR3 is TGTGCCACCAGTGATATAGGGCCGGATACGCAGTATTTT. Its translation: CATSDIGPDTQYF.

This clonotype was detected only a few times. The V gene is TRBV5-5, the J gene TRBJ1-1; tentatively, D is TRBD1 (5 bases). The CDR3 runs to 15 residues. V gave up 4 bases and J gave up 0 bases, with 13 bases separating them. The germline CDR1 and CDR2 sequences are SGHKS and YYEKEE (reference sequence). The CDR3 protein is CASSRVGPLNTEAFF. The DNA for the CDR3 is TGTGCCAGCAGCAGGGTGGGACCCTTGAACACTGAAGCTTTCTTT.